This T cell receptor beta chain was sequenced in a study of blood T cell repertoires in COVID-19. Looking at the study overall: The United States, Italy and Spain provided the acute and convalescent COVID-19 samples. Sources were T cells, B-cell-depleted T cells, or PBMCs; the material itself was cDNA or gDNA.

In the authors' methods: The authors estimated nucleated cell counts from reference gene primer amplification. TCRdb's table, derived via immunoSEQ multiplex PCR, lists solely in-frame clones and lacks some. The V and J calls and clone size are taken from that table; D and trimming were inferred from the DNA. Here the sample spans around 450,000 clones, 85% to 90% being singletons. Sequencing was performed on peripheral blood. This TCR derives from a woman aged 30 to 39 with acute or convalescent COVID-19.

The CDR3 bases are TGTGCCAGCATGAGGTGGTATGGCTACACCTTC. Amino acid sequence: CASMRWYGYTF. The chain combines TRBV2 with TRBJ1-2; no clear D gene. The CDR3 has 11 amino acids. V lost 7 bases, J lost 5 bases, and 8 bases lay in between. Germline lookup yields CDR1 SNHLY and CDR2 FYNNEI.